The source of this TCR beta chain is a study of T cell repertoires in MIS-A myocarditis (dated by TCRdb to 2021 to 2024). The immunoSEQ bias-controlled multiplex PCR was used to amplify TCRbeta CDR3 regions, which were then sequenced at high throughput. The original pipeline was this. The immunoSEQ vendor pipeline collapsed and filtered the CDR3 sequences so that the abundance and frequency of each unique TCRbeta CDR3 could be quantified. Dominant CDR3 amino acid sequences were clustered with SARS-CoV-2-specific ImmuneCODE TCRbeta sequences by CD-HIT using a 90% global sequence identity threshold. Clones were classed as hyperexpanded at frequencies of 0.1 to 1 and as large at frequencies of 0.01 to 0.1. CDR3 amino acid sequences and V and J gene assignments of dominant clones were confirmed with MiXCR. The R stringdist package was used to compute Levenshtein distances between the patient clonotypes and the ImmuneCODE hits. The table comes from immuneACCESS by way of TCRdb, which keeps in-frame sequences with V and J called. Part of the clones is missing from these tables; in studies checked, under half for an unresolved V gene and the rest for unknown reasons. Clone size and the V and J calls come from that table; the DNA yielded D and trimming. Recorded for this sample are some 10,000 clones; around 88% of them occurred a single time. Jointly, the top ten make up approximately 2% of the sample.

Details on this clone: What this receptor recognizes is not known. There are no base qualities to consult, and no much larger clone falls within one base.

Trimming leaves V shorter by 3 bases and J shorter by 1 base, with the junction holding 5 bases beyond the gene matches. Taken from the germline V gene (reference sequence), the CDR1 and CDR2 loops are GTSNPN and SVGIG. From its cysteine to its phenylalanine, the CDR3 spans 14 amino acids. The read is trimmed to its CDR3 DNA, 42 bases read in frame from base 1. The QIAamp DNA FFPE kit was used to extract genomic DNA from formalin-fixed paraffin-embedded autopsy tissue. This clonotype was sampled from a man aged 18 to 35 with fulminant myocarditis from multisystem inflammatory syndrome in adults (MIS-A) after COVID-19. The chain links TRBV30 with TRBJ1-1; 7 bases in the middle match TRBD1. The source material was thoracic lymph node tissue obtained at autopsy. The CDR3 protein sequence reads: CAWRKDRTNTEAFF. Read as DNA, the sequence is TGTGCCTGGAGAAAGGACAGGACGAACACTGAAGCTTTCTTT.